In this sample, the clone carrying this T cell receptor (beta chain) turned up a few times. The data originate from a study of blood T cell repertoires in COVID-19. Only in-frame clones appear in the TCRdb table, and some are missing; sequencing was by immunoSEQ multiplex PCR. The sample lists approximately 190,000 clones; 84% were seen once. Germline V lookup: CDR1 MGHRA, CDR2 YSYEKL. Deletions cut 3 bases from V and 0 bases from J, with 9 bases between. The CDR3 has 16 residues. This chain joins TRBV4-1 and TRBJ1-6; no reliable D call. Sequenced material: peripheral blood. This clonotype was sampled from a man in his thirties or forties with active or convalescent COVID-19. CDR3 in amino acids: CASSQVPSSYNSPLHF. The CDR3 DNA reads as TGCGCCAGCAGCCAGGTGCCCAGCTCCTATAATTCACCCCTCCACTTT.